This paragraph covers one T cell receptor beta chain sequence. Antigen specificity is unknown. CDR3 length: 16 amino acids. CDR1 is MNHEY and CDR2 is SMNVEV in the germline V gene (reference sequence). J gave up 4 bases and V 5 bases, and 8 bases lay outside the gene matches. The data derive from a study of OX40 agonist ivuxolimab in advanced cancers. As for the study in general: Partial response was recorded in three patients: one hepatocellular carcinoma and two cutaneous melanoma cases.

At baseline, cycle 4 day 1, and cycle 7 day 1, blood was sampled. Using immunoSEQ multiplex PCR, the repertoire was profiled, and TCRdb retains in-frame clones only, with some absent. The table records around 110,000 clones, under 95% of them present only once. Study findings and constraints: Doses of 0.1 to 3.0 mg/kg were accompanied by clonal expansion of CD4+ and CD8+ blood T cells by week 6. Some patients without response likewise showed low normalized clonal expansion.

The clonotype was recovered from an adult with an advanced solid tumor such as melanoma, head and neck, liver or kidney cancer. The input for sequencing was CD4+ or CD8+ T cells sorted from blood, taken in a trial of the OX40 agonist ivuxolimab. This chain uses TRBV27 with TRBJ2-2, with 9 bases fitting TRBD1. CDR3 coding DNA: TGTGCCAGCAGTAGATACAGGGGGCCGAGCACCGGGGAGCTGTTTTTT. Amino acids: CASSRYRGPSTGELFF.